Listed here are 19 T cell receptor beta chains from one sample, sequenced in a study of cytomegalovirus exposure and HLA in healthy donors. Only in-frame clones appear in the TCRdb table, and some are missing; sequencing was by immunoSEQ multiplex PCR. Of about 190,000 clones listed, about 82% are singletons. Sequencing was carried out using PBMCs. All receptors derive from a woman younger than 30 in good health and CMV-seronegative.

This chain joins TRBV7-2 and TRBJ2-1; 11 nucleotides align to TRBD1. The V gene end was trimmed by 5 bases and the J gene end by 9 bases; junction bases not matched to a gene: 6. Germline V gene data show CDR1 as SGHTA and CDR2 as FQGNSA. This CDR3 comprises 14 residues. CDR3 residues: CASSTWTGGTEQFF. For the CDR3, the DNA is TGTGCCAGCAGCACCTGGACAGGGGGCACTGAGCAGTTCTTC.

The chain joins TRBV2 to TRBJ2-4; 9 bases are a match to TRBD2. V dropped 1 base and J dropped 8; count of bases not matched to a gene: 9. Germline V lookup: CDR1 SNHLY, CDR2 FYNNEI. The CDR3 runs 16 residues. The CDR3 DNA sequence: TGTGCCAGCAGTGAAGAATCGGCTAGCGGGAAAGACATTCAGTACTTC. Protein product: CASSEESASGKDIQYF.

The chain employs TRBV19 and TRBJ2-1; maybe TRBD2 (6 bases). Germline V gene data show CDR1 as LNHDA and CDR2 as SQIVND (reference sequence). V dropped 6 bases and J dropped 5 bases, with 11 bases sitting between them. The CDR3 is 13 residues long. The CDR3 nucleotides are TGTGCCAGTAGCCGGGAGCCGGACAATGAGCAGTTCTTC. Protein product: CASSREPDNEQFF.

This chain connects TRBV9 to TRBJ1-3, with D tentatively TRBD1 (5 bases). Germline V gives CDR1 SGDLS, CDR2 YYNGEE. With 0 bases removed from V and 0 bases from J, the gap between germline ends came to 13 bases. The CDR3 spans 17 residues. This CDR3 reads CASSVDPSGISGNTIYF. DNA for the CDR3: TGTGCCAGCAGCGTAGATCCCTCAGGGATCTCTGGAAACACCATATATTTT.

The chain uses TRBV6-5 and TRBJ1-4; TRBD1 might be the D (5 bases). This CDR3 has 13 amino acids. Germline CDR1 MNHEY, CDR2 SVGAGI. The ends were cut back, 7 bases at V and 5 bases at J, with 11 bases in the middle. The CDR3 region is CASTSRGNEKLFF. The CDR3 DNA follows: TGTGCCAGCACAAGCCGGGGGAATGAAAAACTGTTTTTT.

The rearrangement uses TRBV19 and TRBJ2-7; D uncertain. The V gene lost 3 bases and the J gene lost 5 bases, with 11 bases spanning the gap. This CDR3 has 13 amino acids. Germline V gene lookup returns CDR1 LNHDA and CDR2 SQIVND (reference sequence). CDR3 nucleotide sequence: TGTGCCAGTAGTATGACGCCGGGTAACGAGCAGTACTTC. Encoded protein: CASSMTPGNEQYF.

This chain links TRBV5-6 with TRBJ2-3; no firm D call. CDR3 size: 15 residues. CDR1 SGHDT and CDR2 YYEEEE come from the germline V gene. V was clipped by 0 bases and J by 3 bases, with 11 bases between them. The CDR3 nucleotides are TGTGCCAGCAGCTTGGGTGGGCTCGTGACAGATACGCAGTATTTT. It codes for CASSLGGLVTDTQYF.

The genes are TRBV4-2 and TRBJ2-2; 8 bases are shared with TRBD1. Per germline, CDR1 LGHNA and CDR2 YNFKEQ. CDR3 size: 16 residues. Trimming took 1 base from V and 7 from J; bases not matched to a gene: 8. As DNA, the CDR3 is TGTGCCAGCAGCCAAGTGAACAGGGGGAAGGGCGGGGAGCTGTTTTTT. Residues: CASSQVNRGKGGELFF.

The chain couples TRBV6-5 to TRBJ2-7; 10 bases map to TRBD2. CDR3 length: 16 residues. J was trimmed by 2 bases and V by 2 bases; bases with no gene match: 6. Germline V gene lookup returns CDR1 MNHEY and CDR2 SVGAGI. CDR3 protein: CASSYLIAGGAYEQYF. Here the CDR3 DNA reads TGTGCCAGCAGTTACCTAATAGCGGGAGGTGCCTACGAGCAGTACTTC.

This chain links TRBV23-1 with TRBJ2-7, with D perhaps TRBD2 (5 bases). TRBV23-1 is an open reading frame whose function is uncertain. Trimming took off 6 bases at V and 2 bases at J, with 11 bases between the two ends. The CDR3 runs to 13 residues. The CDR3 DNA reads as TGCGCCAGCAGGCCGGGGTTTACCTACGAGCAGTACTTC. The encoded protein is CASRPGFTYEQYF.

The table lists this clone with a few counts. The CDR3 coding sequence is TGTGCCAGCAGTTCACGTCCGAGGAGACAGGATGGCTACACCTTC. It codes for CASSSRPRRQDGYTF. The J gene is TRBJ1-2, the V gene TRBV6-5; tentative D call: TRBD1 (6 bases). This CDR3 region has 15 residues. Germline V gene lookup returns CDR1 MNHEY and CDR2 SVGAGI. Trimming cost V 4 bases and J 6 bases, with 18 bases left between them.

CDR3 loop: CASSPSSASGRDTQYF. CDR3 coding DNA: TGTGCCAGCAGCCCCTCGTCGGCTAGCGGGAGAGATACGCAGTATTTT. The rearrangement uses TRBV11-1 and TRBJ2-3; 10 nucleotides line up with TRBD2. Trimming cost V 5 bases and J 5 bases; bases outside gene matches: 10. Looked up from germline, CDR1 is SGHAT and CDR2 is FQDESV (reference sequence). The CDR3 spans 16 residues.

The V gene is TRBV25-1, the J gene TRBJ1-3; TRBD1 aligns across 8 bases. J was trimmed by 3 bases and V by 0 bases; bases with no gene match: 7. The CDR3 has 17 residues. Germline CDR1 and CDR2: MGHDK and SYGVNS. The CDR3 DNA reads as TGTGCCAGCAGTGAATATTTCCAGGGGGCGCTTGGAAACACCATATATTTT. Its protein is CASSEYFQGALGNTIYF.

The chain couples TRBV4-2 to TRBJ2-1; TRBD2 aligns across 13 bases. The V gene end was trimmed by 0 bases and the J gene end by 12 bases; junction bases not matched to a gene: 11. Germline V gene lookup returns CDR1 LGHNA and CDR2 YNFKEQ. This CDR3 has 17 amino acids. CDR3 region: CASSQDPRTSGSSGQFF. CDR3 DNA: TGTGCCAGCAGCCAAGATCCCCGGACTAGCGGGAGTTCGGGGCAGTTCTTC.

This clone was seen only a few times. The genes are TRBV4-2 and TRBJ2-1; 15 nucleotides line up with TRBD2. The V gene end was trimmed by 4 bases and the J gene end by 2 bases; junction bases not matched to a gene: 15. The CDR3 runs to 21 residues. CDR1 and CDR2 (germline): LGHNA, YNFKEQ. The CDR3 loop is CASSPLARRTSGRGPYNEQFF. The CDR3 nucleotides read TGTGCCAGCAGCCCCCTAGCCCGGAGGACTAGCGGGAGGGGTCCCTACAATGAGCAGTTCTTC.

This clone was seen just once. V usage is TRBV7-9 and J usage is TRBJ1-1; TRBD1 might be the D (6 bases). The CDR3 extends over 15 amino acids. Germline V gene data show CDR1 as SEHNR and CDR2 as FQNEAQ (reference sequence). Trimming left V 6 bases short and J 1 base short, with 15 bases between. The CDR3, as DNA: TGTGCCAGCAGTTCCTTGAGGGGGAGGAACACTGAAGCTTTCTTT. As protein: CASSSLRGRNTEAFF.

The rearrangement uses TRBV12-5 and TRBJ2-1; D not resolved. V was pared by 1 base and J by 6 bases, with 7 bases between. The CDR3 is made up of 13 amino acids. Germline V gives CDR1 LGHNT, CDR2 FRNRAP. CDR3 sequence: CASGLALINEQFF. In DNA, the CDR3 is TGTGCTAGTGGTTTGGCACTGATCAATGAGCAGTTCTTC.

For the CDR3, the DNA is TGTGCCAGCAGCTTCGAAACAGGGGCGGGTGGCTACACCTTC. Its translation: CASSFETGAGGYTF. V and J are TRBV7-9 and TRBJ1-2, with TRBD1 matching over 7 bases. Germline CDR1 is SEHNR and CDR2 is FQNEAQ (reference sequence). The V and J ends lost 3 bases and 7 bases, in that order; junction bases with no gene match: 8. The CDR3 sequence is 14 residues long.

The chain joins TRBV7-9 to TRBJ1-1; D gene uncertain. CDR3 size: 15 residues. V lost 5 bases, J lost 0 bases, and 13 bases lay in between. Germline lookup yields CDR1 SEHNR and CDR2 FQNEAQ (reference sequence). The chain's CDR3 is CASSRAGRMNTEAFF. In nucleotides, the CDR3 is TGTGCCAGCAGCCGCGCCGGGAGAATGAACACTGAAGCTTTCTTT.